The clone carrying this TCR beta chain turned up a few times. Its target is unknown. With 4 bases removed from V and 2 bases from J, the gap between germline ends came to 18 bases. The CDR3 has 16 amino acids. Germline V gene lookup returns CDR1 DFQATT and CDR2 SNEGSKA (reference sequence). The sample comes from a study of Graves' ophthalmopathy and Graves' hyperthyroidism. Study at large: Absence of ophthalmopathy within 18 months of follow-up defined stable hyperthyroidism. Study conclusions and caveats: With over 85% sensitivity and 75% to 84% specificity, a 13-signature model separated ophthalmopathy from stable hyperthyroidism.

For repertoire sequencing, the TCR beta CDR3 regions were amplified from RNA transcripts. HTBI primers served in a first-round RT-PCR, which a second-round multiplex PCR followed. TCRdb analysed the multiplex PCR reads with MiXCR anew, one entry per CDR3 protein. The repertoire holds some 1.1 million distinct CDR3 sequences, about two fifths seen once, with roughly 10% in the top ten. Specimen: peripheral blood or thyroid tissue (not recorded which). The chain has TRBV20-1 and TRBJ1-5, with D unclear. The receptor's source is an adult man with Graves' hyperthyroidism. CDR3 DNA: TGCAGTGCTATGGGCACCCCGAGGGCCCGCAATCAGCCCCAGCATTTT. It is translated as CSAMGTPRARNQPQHF.